These 7 T cell receptor beta chains were sequenced from one sample in a study of T cell clonotyping in hematopoietic cell transplantation. The time point: recipient sample about 28 days before transplant, after cytoreduction. This table comes from immunoSEQ multiplex PCR, and its TCRdb copy is limited to in-frame clones, with some not included. The sample lists under 20,000 clones, about 83% occurring once. Specimen: peripheral blood mononuclear cells, collected before stem cell transplant. These receptors were collected from a man over 45 with acute myeloid leukemia. Some clones in this sample may be carry-over from other donors' samples.

This clone is a singleton in its sample. The V gene is TRBV7-9, the J gene TRBJ1-3; 8 bases map to TRBD1. The CDR3 is 15 amino acids. The V segment lost 3 bases and the J segment 1 base; nucleotides outside the gene matches: 2. CDR1 and CDR2 (germline): SEHNR, FQNEAQ (reference sequence). CDR3 nucleotide sequence: TGTGCCAGCAGCTTCCAGGGGGCTTCTGGAAACACCATATATTTT. Protein: CASSFQGASGNTIYF.

This rearrangement joins TRBV5-1 to TRBJ1-1, with D perhaps matching TRBD1 (6 bases). The CDR3 sequence is 14 residues long. Per germline, CDR1 SGHRS and CDR2 YFSETQ. V lost 6 bases to trimming and J lost 1 base, with 13 bases between them. The DNA of the CDR3 is TGCGCCAGCACATCCCAGGGGAGGAACACTGAAGCTTTCTTT. It encodes CASTSQGRNTEAFF.

The table lists this clone with a count of one. The rearrangement joins TRBV7-2 to TRBJ1-5; the D gene is possibly TRBD1 (5 bases). The germline V and J ends were trimmed by 0 bases and 3 bases, with 9 bases remaining between them. Germline V gene lookup returns CDR1 SGHTA and CDR2 FQGNSA. The CDR3 loop spans 15 amino acids. The CDR3: CASSLAGGDNQPQHF. CDR3 coding DNA: TGTGCCAGCAGCTTAGCGGGGGGAGACAATCAGCCCCAGCATTTT.

This sequence joins TRBV19 and TRBJ2-6; 11 bases are shared with TRBD2. Germline V lookup: CDR1 LNHDA, CDR2 SQIVND (reference sequence). The trim removed 4 bases at V and 0 bases at J, leaving 8 bases unmatched. The CDR3 sequence is 19 residues long. For the CDR3, the DNA is TGTGCCAGTAGTACCGCACTAGCGGGGGCCCCCTCTGGGGCCAACGTCCTGACTTTC. Protein product: CASSTALAGAPSGANVLTF.

The chain combines TRBV7-9 with TRBJ2-7; D not resolved. CDR1 is SEHNR and CDR2 is FQNEAQ in the germline V gene (reference sequence). Trimming stripped 4 bases from V and 3 bases from J, with 10 bases between. The CDR3 is 13 amino acids. CDR3 region: CASSSPEVYEQYF. CDR3 sequence (DNA): TGTGCCAGCAGCTCCCCAGAAGTCTACGAGCAGTACTTC.

The V gene is TRBV28, the J gene TRBJ1-2; D not resolved. Trimming shortened V by 4 bases and J by 8 bases, and 11 bases separated the two germline ends. The CDR3 sequence is 12 residues long. Germline V CDR1 and CDR2: MDHEN, SYDVKM. The chain's CDR3 is CASSWTGGGYTF. The DNA for the CDR3 is TGTGCCAGCAGTTGGACGGGCGGGGGCTACACCTTC.

This chain uses TRBV5-1 with TRBJ2-7; TRBD1 is a possible D gene (7 bases). Trimming left V 4 bases short and J 3 bases short, with 11 bases between. This CDR3 has 13 amino acids. CDR1 SGHRS and CDR2 YFSETQ come from the germline V gene. CDR3 nucleotide sequence: TGCGCCAGCAGCCCAGGGGGAGGCTACGAGCAGTACTTC. This encodes CASSPGGGYEQYF.